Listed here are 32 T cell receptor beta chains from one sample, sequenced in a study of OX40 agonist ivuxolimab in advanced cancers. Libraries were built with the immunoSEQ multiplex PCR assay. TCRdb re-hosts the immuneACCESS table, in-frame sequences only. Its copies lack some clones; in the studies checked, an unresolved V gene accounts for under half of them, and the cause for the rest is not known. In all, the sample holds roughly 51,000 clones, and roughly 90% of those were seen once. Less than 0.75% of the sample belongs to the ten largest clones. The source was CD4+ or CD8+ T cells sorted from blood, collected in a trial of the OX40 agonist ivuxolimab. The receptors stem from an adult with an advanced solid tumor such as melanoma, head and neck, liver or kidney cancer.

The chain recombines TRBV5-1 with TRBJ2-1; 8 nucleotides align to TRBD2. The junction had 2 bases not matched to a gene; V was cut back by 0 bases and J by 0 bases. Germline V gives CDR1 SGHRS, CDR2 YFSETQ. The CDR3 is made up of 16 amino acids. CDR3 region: CASSLDSGISYNEQFF. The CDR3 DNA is TGCGCCAGCAGCTTGGATAGCGGGATCTCCTACAATGAGCAGTTCTTC.

The CDR3 sequence: CASSIVGTSLTDTQYF. The CDR3 coding sequence is TGTGCCAGTAGTATAGTTGGGACTAGCCTCACAGATACGCAGTATTTT. The chain uses TRBV19 and TRBJ2-3; 9 bases match TRBD2. With 1 base clipped from V and 2 bases from J, the junction kept 4 bases outside the gene matches. The CDR3 extends over 16 amino acids. Germline values: CDR1 LNHDA, CDR2 SQIVND (reference sequence).

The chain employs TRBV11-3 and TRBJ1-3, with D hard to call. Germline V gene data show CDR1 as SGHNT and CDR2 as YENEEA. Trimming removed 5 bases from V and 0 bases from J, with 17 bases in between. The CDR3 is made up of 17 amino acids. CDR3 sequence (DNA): TGTGCCAGCAGCCCAACCCGGGGAGTTTACTCTGGAAACACCATATATTTT. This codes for CASSPTRGVYSGNTIYF.

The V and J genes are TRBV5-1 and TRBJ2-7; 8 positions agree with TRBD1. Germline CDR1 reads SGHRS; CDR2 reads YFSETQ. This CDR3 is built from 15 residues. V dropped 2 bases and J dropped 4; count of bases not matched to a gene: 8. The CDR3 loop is CASSLAGTGPYEQYF. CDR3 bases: TGCGCCAGCAGCTTAGCCGGGACAGGCCCTTACGAGCAGTACTTC.

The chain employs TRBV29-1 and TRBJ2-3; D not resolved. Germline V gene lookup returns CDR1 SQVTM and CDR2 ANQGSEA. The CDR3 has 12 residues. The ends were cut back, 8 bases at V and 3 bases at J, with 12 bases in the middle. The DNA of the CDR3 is TGCAGCTCTCGGCAGTGGACAGATACGCAGTATTTT. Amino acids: CSSRQWTDTQYF.

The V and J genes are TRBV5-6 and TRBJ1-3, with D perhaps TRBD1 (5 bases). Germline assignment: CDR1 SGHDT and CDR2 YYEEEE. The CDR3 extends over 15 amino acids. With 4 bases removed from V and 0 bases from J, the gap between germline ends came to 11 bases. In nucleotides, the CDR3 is TGTGCCAGCAGCCCCGACGGGGGCTCTGGAAACACCATATATTTT. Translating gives CASSPDGGSGNTIYF.

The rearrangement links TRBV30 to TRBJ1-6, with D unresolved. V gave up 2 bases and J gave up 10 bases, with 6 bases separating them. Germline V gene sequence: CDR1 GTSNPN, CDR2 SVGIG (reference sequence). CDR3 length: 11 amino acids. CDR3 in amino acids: CAWSNGSPLHF. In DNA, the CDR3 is TGTGCCTGGAGTAACGGGTCACCCCTCCACTTT.

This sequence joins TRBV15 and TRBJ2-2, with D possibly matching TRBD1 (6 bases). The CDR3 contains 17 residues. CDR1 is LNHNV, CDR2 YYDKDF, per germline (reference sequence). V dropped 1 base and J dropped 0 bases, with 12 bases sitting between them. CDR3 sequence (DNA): TGTGCCACCAGCAGAGGGGGGACATTCGCGAACACCGGGGAGCTGTTTTTT. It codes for CATSRGGTFANTGELFF.

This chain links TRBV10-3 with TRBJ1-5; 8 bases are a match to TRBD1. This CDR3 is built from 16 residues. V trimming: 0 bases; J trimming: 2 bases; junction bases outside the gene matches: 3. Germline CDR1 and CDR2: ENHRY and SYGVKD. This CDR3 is CAISESTTGGNQPQHF. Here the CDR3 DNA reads TGTGCCATCAGTGAGTCGACGACAGGGGGCAATCAGCCCCAGCATTTT.

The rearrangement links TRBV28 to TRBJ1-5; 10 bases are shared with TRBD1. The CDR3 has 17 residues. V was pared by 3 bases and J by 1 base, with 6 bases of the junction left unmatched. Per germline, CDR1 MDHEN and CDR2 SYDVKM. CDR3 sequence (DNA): TGTGCCAGCAGTTTTGACAGGGGGCCGTCGAGCAATCAGCCCCAGCATTTT. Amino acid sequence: CASSFDRGPSSNQPQHF. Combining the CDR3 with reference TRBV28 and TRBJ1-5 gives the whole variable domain DVKVTQSSRYLVKRTGEKVFLECVQDMDHENMFWYRQDPGLGLRLIYFSYDVKMKEKGDIPEGYSVSREKKERFSLILESASTNQTSMYLCASSFDRGPSSNQPQHFGDGTRLSIL.

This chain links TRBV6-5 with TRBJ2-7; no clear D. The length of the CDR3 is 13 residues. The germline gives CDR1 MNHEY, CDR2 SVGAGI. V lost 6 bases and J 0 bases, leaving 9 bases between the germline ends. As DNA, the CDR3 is TGTGCCAGCAGGGCAAGTAGCTCCTACGAGCAGTACTTC. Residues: CASRASSSYEQYF.

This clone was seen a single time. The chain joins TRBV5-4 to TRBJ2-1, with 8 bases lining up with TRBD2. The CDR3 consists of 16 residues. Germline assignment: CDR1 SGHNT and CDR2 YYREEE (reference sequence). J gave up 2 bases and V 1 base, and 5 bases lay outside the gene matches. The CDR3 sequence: CASSLPSGSPYNEQFF. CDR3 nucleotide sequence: TGTGCCAGCAGCTTGCCCAGCGGGAGTCCCTACAATGAGCAGTTCTTC.

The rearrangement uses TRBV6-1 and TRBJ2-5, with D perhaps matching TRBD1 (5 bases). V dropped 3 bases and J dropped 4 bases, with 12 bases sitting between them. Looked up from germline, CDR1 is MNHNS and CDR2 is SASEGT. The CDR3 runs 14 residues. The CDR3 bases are TGTGCCAGCAGTGATGGACACGGCTCAGAGACCCAGTACTTC. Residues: CASSDGHGSETQYF.

This chain's CDR3 is CASSPGFETQYF. CDR3 sequence (DNA): TGCGCCAGCAGCCCAGGGTTTGAGACCCAGTACTTC. The chain recombines TRBV5-1 with TRBJ2-5; D is possibly TRBD1 (5 bases). The CDR3 is 12 residues long. The germline gives CDR1 SGHRS, CDR2 YFSETQ. The V end lost 4 bases, the J end lost 5 bases, and 9 bases lay between the germline ends.

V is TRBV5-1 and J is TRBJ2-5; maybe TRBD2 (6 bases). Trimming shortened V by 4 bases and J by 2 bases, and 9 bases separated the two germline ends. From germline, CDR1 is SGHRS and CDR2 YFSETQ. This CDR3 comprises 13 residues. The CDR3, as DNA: TGCGCCAGCAGCCGGGGACTTCAAGAGACCCAGTACTTC. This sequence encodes CASSRGLQETQYF.

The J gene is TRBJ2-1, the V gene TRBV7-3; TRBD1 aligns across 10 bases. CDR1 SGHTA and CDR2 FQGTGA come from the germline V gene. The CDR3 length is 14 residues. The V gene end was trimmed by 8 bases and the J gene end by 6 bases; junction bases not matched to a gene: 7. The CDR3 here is CASGKGTGVNEQFF. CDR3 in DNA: TGTGCCAGCGGAAAAGGGACAGGGGTCAATGAGCAGTTCTTC.

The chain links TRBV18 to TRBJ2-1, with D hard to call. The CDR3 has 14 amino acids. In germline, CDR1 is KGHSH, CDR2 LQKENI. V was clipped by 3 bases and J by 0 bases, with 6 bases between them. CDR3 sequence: CASSPLSSYNEQFF. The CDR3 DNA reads TGTGCCAGCTCACCGTTGAGCTCCTACAATGAGCAGTTCTTC.

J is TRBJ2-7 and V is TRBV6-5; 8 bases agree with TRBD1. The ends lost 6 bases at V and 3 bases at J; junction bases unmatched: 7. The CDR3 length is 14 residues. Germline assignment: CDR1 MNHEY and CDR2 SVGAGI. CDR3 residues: CASRLVGQGYEQYF. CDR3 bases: TGTGCCAGCAGATTAGTAGGACAGGGCTACGAGCAGTACTTC.

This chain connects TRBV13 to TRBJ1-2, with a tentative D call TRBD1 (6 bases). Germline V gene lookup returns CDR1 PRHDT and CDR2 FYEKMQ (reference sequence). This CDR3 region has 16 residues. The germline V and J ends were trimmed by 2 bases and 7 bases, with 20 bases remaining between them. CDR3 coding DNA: TGTGCCAGCAGCTTAAGGGGGGCAGCGGAAAAAAGTGGCTACACCTTC. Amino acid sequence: CASSLRGAAEKSGYTF.

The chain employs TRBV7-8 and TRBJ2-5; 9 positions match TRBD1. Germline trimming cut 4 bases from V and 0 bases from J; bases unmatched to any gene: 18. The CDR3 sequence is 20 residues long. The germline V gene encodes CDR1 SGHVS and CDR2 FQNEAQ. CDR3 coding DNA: TGTGCCAGCAGCTCCATGCGCCGGGACAGGGATTGGCGGCACCAAGAGACCCAGTACTTC. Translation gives CASSSMRRDRDWRHQETQYF.

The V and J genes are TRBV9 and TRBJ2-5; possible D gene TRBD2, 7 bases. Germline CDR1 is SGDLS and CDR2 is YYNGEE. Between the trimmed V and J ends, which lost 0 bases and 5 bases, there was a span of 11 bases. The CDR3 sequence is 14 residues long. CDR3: CASSVEGGGETQYF. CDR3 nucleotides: TGTGCCAGCAGCGTAGAAGGGGGGGGCGAGACCCAGTACTTC.

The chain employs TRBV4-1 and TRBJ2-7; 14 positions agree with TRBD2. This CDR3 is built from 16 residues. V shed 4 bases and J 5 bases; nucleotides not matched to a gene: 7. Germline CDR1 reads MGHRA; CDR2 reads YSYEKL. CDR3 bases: TGCGCCAGCAGCCTTGGGACTAGCGGGAGCGGCGACGAGCAGTACTTC. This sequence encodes CASSLGTSGSGDEQYF.

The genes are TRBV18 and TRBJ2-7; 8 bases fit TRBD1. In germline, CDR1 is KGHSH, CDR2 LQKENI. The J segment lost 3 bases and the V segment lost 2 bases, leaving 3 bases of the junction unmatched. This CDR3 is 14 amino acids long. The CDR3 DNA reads TGTGCCAGCTCACCAGGCGGGACAGGCTACGAGCAGTACTTC. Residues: CASSPGGTGYEQYF.

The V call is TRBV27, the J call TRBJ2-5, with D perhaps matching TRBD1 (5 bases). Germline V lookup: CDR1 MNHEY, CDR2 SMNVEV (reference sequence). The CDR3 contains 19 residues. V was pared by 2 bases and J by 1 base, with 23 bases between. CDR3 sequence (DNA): TGTGCCAGCAGTTTAACGCTCCCAGGGCAGGGCTTTTTCCAAGAGACCCAGTACTTC. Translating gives CASSLTLPGQGFFQETQYF.

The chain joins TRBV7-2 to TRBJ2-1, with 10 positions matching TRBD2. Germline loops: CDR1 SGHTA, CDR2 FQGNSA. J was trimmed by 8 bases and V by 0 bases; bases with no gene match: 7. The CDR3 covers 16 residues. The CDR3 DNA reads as TGTGCCAGCAGCTTAGCCACCGGGACTAGCGTGTATGAGCAGTTCTTC. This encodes CASSLATGTSVYEQFF.

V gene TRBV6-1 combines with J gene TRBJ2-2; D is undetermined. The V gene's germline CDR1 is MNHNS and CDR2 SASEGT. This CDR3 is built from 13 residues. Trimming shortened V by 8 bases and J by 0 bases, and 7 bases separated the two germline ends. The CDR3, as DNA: TGTGCCAGCGCCGGGTCGAACACCGGGGAGCTGTTTTTT. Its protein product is CASAGSNTGELFF.

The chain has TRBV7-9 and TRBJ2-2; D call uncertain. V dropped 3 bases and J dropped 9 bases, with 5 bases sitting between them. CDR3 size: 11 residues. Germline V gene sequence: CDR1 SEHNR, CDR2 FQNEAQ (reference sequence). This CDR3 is CASSFSRELFF. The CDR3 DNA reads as TGTGCCAGCAGCTTTTCCCGGGAGCTGTTTTTT.

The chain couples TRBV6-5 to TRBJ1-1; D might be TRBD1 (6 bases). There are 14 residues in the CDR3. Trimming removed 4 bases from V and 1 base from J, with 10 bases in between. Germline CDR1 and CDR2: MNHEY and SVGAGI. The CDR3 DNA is TGTGCCAGCAGTTTTAAGACAGGGAACACTGAAGCTTTCTTT. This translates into CASSFKTGNTEAFF.

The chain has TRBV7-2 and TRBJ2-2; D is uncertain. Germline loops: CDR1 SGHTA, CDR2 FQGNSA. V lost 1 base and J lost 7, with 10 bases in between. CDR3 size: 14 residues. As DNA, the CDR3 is TGTGCCAGCAGCTTAGTGGCGTATCGCGGGGAGCTGTTTTTT. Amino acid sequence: CASSLVAYRGELFF. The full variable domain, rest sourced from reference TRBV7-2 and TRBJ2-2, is GAGVSQSPSNKVTEKGKDVELRCDPISGHTALYWYRQSLGQGLEFLIYFQGNSAPDKSGLPSDRFSAERTGGSVSTLTIQRTQQEDSAVYLCASSLVAYRGELFFGEGSRLTVL.

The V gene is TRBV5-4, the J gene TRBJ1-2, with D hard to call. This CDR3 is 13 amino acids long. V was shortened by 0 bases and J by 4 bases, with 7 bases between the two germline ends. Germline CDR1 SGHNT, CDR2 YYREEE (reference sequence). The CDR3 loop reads CASSLAPVYGYTF. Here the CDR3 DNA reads TGTGCCAGCAGCTTGGCTCCAGTCTATGGCTACACCTTC. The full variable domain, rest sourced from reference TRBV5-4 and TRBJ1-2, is ETGVTQSPTHLIKTRGQQVTLRCSSQSGHNTVSWYQQALGQGPQFIFQYYREEENGRGNFPPRFSGLQFPNYSSELNVNALELDDSALYLCASSLAPVYGYTFGSGTRLTVV.

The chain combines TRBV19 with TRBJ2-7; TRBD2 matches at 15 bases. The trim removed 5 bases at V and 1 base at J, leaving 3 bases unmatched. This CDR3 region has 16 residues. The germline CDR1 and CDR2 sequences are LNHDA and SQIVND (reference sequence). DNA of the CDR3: TGTGCCAGTAGTGTGGGACTAGCGGGAGGTTCCTACGAGCAGTACTTC. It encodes CASSVGLAGGSYEQYF. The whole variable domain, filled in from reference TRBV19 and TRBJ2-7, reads DGGITQSPKYLFRKEGQNVTLSCEQNLNHDAMYWYRQDPGQGLRLIYYSQIVNDFQKGDIAEGYSVSREKKESFPLTVTSAQKNPTAFYLCASSVGLAGGSYEQYFGPGTRLTVT.

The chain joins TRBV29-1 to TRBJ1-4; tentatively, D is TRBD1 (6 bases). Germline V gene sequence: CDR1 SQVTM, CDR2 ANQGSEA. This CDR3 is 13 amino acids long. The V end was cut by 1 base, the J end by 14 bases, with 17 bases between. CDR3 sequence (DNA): TGCAGCGTTGAAGTTGGGTTTGGGGGGCAGCTGTTTTTT. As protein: CSVEVGFGGQLFF.